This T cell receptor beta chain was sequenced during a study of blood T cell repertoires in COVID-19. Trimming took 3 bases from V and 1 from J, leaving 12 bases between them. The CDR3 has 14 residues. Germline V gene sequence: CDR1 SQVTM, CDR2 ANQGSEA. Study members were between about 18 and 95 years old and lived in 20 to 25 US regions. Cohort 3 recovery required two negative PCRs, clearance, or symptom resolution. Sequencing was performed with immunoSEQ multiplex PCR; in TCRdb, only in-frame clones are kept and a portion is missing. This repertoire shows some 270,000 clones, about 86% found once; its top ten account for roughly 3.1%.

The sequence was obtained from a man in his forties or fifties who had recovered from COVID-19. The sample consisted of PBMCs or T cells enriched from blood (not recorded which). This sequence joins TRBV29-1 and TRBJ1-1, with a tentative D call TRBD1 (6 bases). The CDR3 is CSVDRGGPNTEAFF. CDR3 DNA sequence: TGCAGCGTTGACAGGGGCGGCCCGAACACTGAAGCTTTCTTT.